This T cell receptor (beta chain) is drawn from a study of shared clonotypes between healthy human individuals. Findings of the study overall: Donors were few, which limited the genetic and exposure-history diversity represented.

As for this clone: Its specificity is not known.

Here immunoSEQ multiplex PCR was the method, and the copy in TCRdb shows in-frame clones only, minus some. The table lists about a million clones, around 75% of them singletons. Germline lookup yields CDR1 MDHEN and CDR2 SYDVKM. V was pared by 7 bases and J by 7 bases, with 22 bases between. The CDR3 runs to 16 residues. This TCR was recovered from a man aged 18 to 29 in good health. The sample was memory CD4+ T cells sorted from blood. Subset denoted: CD45RA-negative fraction. The J gene is TRBJ1-4, the V gene TRBV28; D is possibly TRBD1 (5 bases). The CDR3 nucleotides are TGTGCCAGCACCACTCGGGGTGGGGGAGGGAGTGAAAAACTGTTTTTT. Amino acid sequence: CASTTRGGGGSEKLFF.